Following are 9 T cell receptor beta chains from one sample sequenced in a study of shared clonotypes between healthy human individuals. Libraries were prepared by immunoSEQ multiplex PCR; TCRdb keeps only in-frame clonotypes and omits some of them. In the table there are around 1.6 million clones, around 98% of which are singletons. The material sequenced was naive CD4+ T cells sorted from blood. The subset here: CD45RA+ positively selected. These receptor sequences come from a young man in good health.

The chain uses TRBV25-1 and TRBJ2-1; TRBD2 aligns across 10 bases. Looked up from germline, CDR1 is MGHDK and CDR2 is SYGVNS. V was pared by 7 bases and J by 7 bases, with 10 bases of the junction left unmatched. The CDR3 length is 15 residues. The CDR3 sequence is CASTDSGREENEQFF. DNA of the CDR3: TGTGCCAGCACTGACAGCGGGAGGGAAGAAAATGAGCAGTTCTTC.

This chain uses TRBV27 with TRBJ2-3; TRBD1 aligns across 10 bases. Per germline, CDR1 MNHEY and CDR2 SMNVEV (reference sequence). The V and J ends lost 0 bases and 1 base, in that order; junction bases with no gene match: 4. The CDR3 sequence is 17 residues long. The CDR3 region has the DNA TGTGCCAGCAGTTTATCTGCCGGGACAGGGGGCACAGATACGCAGTATTTT. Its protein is CASSLSAGTGGTDTQYF.

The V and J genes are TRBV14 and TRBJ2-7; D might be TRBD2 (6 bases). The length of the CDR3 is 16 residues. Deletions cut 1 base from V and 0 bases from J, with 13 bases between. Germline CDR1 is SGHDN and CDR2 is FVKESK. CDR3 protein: CASSQGWGDDSYEQYF. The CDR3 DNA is TGTGCCAGCAGCCAAGGTTGGGGGGACGACTCCTACGAGCAGTACTTC.

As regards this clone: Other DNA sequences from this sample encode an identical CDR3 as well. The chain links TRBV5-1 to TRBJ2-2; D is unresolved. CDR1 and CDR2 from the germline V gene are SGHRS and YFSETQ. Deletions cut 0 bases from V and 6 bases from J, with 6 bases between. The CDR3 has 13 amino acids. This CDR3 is CASSLGGAGELFF. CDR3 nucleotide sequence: TGCGCCAGCAGCTTGGGGGGTGCCGGGGAGCTGTTTTTT.

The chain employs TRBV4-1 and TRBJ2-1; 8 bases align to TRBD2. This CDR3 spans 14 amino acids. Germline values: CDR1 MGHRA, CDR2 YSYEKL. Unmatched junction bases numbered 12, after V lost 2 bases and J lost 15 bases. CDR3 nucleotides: TGCGCCAGCAGCCAACCGACTAGCGCCGTAATAAGGTTCTTC. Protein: CASSQPTSAVIRFF.

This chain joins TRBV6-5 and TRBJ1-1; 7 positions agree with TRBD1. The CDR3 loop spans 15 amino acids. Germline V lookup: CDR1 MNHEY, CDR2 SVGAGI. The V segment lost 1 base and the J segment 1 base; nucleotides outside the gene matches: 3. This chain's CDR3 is CASSYFYRGNTEAFF. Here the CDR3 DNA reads TGTGCCAGCAGTTACTTTTACAGGGGGAACACTGAAGCTTTCTTT.

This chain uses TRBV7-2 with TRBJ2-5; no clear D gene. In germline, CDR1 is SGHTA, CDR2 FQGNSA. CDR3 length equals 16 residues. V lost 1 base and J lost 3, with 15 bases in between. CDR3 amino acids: CASSLGLGLGKETQYF. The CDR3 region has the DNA TGTGCCAGCAGCTTAGGACTGGGCCTGGGAAAAGAGACCCAGTACTTC.

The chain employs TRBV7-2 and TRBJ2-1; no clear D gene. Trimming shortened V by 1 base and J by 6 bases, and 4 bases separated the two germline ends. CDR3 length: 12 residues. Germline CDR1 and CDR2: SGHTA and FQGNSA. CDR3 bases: TGTGCCAGCAGCTTAGAGGTCAATGAGCAGTTCTTC. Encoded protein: CASSLEVNEQFF.

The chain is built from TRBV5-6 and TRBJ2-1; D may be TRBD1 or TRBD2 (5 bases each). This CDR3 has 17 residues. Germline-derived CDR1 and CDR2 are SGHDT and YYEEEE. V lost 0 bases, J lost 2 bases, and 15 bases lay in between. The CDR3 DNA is TGTGCCAGCAGCTTGGGGCAGGGAAGGAGGACCTACAATGAGCAGTTCTTC. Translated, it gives CASSLGQGRRTYNEQFF. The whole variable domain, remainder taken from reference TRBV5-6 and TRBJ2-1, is DAGVTQSPTHLIKTRGQQVTLRCSPKSGHDTVSWYQQALGQGPQFIFQYYEEEERQRGNFPDRFSGHQFPNYSSELNVNALLLGDSALYLCASSLGQGRRTYNEQFFGPGTRLTVL.